Sequencing of this T cell receptor (beta chain) was carried out in a study of T cells in Graves' hyperthyroidism and ophthalmopathy. Study findings and constraints: Peripheral blood also featured most of the thyroid clonotypes expanded above 0.001.

The investigators amplified TCR beta CDR3 regions from RNA transcripts. Carried out on the TCR CDR3, a first-round RT-PCR used the HTBI primer set. Via MiXCR, TCRdb re-called the multiplex PCR reads, giving one row per CDR3 protein. Among about 640,000 distinct CDR3 sequences, roughly 20% were seen once, and the ten largest hold 34%. Patients were excluded because of uncontrolled infection, other autoimmune disease, pregnancy or lactation. This CDR3 spans 15 amino acids. V was clipped by 4 bases and J by 9 bases; unmatched bases: 5. The germline V gene encodes CDR1 SGDLS and CDR2 YYNGEE. For this clonotype: Antigen specificity is unknown.

The chain is built from TRBV9 and TRBJ2-1; 15 nucleotides match TRBD2. This TCR was sampled from a man younger than 45 with Graves' ophthalmopathy. Sequencing input: blood. CDR3: CASSPGLAGGGEQFF. The CDR3 DNA sequence: TGTGCCAGCAGCCCTGGACTAGCGGGAGGGGGTGAGCAGTTCTTC.